The T cell receptor (beta chain) under discussion was sequenced for a study of shared clonotypes between healthy human individuals. Study-level results: Expectations were that clonotype sharing among donors would be affected by sequencing depth. In contrast to clonotypes shared by all four donors, non-shared clonotypes had lower generation probabilities.

The CDR3 consists of 14 residues. CDR1 is SGHKS and CDR2 is YYEKEE in the germline V gene (reference sequence). V lost 2 bases, J lost 2 bases, and 9 bases lay in between. Worth noting for this clone: Its antigen is unidentified.

Profiled with immunoSEQ multiplex PCR; TCRdb holds only in-frame clones, not every one. The table records around 2,000,000 clones, roughly 96% of them present only once. There were only Caucasian adults among the donors, and all lived in Nashville, Tennessee. The sequence derives from a man aged 18 to 29 in good health. V is TRBV5-5 and J is TRBJ2-3, with D unresolved. The specimen sequenced was naive CD4+ T cells sorted from blood. Subset specified: CD45RA+ positively selected. DNA for the CDR3: TGTGCCAGCAGCTTCTTAGTGCTCACAGATACGCAGTATTTT. The encoded protein is CASSFLVLTDTQYF.